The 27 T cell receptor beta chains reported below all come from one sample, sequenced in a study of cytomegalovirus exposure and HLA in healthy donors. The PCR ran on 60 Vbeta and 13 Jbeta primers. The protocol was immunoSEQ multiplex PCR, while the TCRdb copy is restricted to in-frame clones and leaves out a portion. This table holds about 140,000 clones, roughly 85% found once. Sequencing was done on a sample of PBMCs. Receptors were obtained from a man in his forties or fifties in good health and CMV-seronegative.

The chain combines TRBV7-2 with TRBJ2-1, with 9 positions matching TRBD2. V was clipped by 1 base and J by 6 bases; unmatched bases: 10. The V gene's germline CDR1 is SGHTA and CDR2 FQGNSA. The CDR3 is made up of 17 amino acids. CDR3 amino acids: CASSLVSGSISGNEQFF. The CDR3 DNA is TGTGCCAGCAGCTTAGTTAGCGGGAGTATATCTGGCAATGAGCAGTTCTTC.

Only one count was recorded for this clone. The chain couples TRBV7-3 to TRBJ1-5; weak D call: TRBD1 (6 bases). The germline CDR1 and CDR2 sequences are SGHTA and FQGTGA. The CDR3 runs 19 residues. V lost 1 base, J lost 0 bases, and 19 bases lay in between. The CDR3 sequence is CASSLRERGGADSNQPQHF. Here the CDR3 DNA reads TGTGCCAGCAGCTTAAGAGAGAGGGGGGGGGCGGATAGCAATCAGCCCCAGCATTTT.

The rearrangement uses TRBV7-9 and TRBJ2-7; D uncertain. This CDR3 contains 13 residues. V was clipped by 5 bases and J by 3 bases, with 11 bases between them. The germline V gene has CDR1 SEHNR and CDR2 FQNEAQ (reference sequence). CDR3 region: CASSPRSNYEQYF. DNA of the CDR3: TGTGCCAGCAGCCCCCGTAGTAACTACGAGCAGTACTTC.

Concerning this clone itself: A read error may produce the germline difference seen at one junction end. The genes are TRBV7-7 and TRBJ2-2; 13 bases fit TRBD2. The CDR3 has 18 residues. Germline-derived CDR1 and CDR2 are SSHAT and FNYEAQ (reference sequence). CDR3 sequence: CASSLDGGLAGRTGELFF. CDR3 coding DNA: TGTGCTAGCAGCTTAGACGGGGGACTAGCGGGACGCACCGGGGAGCTGTTTTTT.

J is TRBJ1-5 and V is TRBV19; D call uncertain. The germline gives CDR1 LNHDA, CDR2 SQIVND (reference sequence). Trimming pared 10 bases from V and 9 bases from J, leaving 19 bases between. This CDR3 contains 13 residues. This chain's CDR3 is CATCRTGARPQHF. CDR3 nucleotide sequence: TGTGCCACCTGTAGGACTGGTGCCCGGCCCCAGCATTTT.

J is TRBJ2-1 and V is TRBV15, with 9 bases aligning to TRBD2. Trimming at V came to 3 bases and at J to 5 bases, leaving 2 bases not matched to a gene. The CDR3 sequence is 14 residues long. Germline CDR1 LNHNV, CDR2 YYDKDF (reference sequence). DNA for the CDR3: TGTGCCACCAGCAGGGGACTAGCAAACAATGAGCAGTTCTTC. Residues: CATSRGLANNEQFF.

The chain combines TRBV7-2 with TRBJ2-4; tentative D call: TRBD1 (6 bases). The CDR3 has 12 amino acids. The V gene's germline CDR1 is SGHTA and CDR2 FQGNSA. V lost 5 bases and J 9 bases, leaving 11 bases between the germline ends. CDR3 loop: CASSRQEAIQYF. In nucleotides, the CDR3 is TGTGCCAGCAGCCGACAGGAAGCCATTCAGTACTTC.

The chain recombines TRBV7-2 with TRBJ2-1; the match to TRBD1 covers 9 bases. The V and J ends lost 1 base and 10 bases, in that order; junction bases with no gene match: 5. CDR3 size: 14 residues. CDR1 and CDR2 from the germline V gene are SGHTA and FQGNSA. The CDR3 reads CASSLGRDRAEQFF. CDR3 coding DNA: TGTGCCAGCAGCTTAGGTCGGGACAGGGCAGAGCAGTTCTTC. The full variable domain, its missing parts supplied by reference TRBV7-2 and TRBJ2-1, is GAGVSQSPSNKVTEKGKDVELRCDPISGHTALYWYRQSLGQGLEFLIYFQGNSAPDKSGLPSDRFSAERTGGSVSTLTIQRTQQEDSAVYLCASSLGRDRAEQFFGPGTRLTVL.

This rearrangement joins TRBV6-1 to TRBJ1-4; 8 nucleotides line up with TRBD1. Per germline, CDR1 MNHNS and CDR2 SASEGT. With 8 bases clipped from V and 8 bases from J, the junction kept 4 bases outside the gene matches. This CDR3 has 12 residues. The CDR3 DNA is TGTGCCAGCGGGAGGACAGGGGAAAAACTGTTTTTT. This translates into CASGRTGEKLFF.

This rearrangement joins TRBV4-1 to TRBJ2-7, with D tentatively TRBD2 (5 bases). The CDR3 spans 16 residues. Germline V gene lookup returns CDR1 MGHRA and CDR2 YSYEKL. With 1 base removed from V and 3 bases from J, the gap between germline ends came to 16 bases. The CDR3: CASSQGGRGSYYEQYF. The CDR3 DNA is TGCGCCAGCAGCCAAGGGGGTCGAGGGTCGTACTACGAGCAGTACTTC.

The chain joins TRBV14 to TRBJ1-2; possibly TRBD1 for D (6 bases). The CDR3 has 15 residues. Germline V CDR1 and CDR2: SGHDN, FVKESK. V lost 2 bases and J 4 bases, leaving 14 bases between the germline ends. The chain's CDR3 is CASSQWGGAVYGYTF. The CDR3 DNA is TGTGCCAGCAGCCAATGGGGGGGCGCGGTCTATGGCTACACCTTC.

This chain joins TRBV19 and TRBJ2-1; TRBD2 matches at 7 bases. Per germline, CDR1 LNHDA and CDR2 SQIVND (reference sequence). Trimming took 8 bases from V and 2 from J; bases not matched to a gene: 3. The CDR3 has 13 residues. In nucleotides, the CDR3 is TGTGCCAGTGCTAGCGGTCCCTACAATGAGCAGTTCTTC. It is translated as CASASGPYNEQFF. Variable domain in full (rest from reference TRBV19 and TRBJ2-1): DGGITQSPKYLFRKEGQNVTLSCEQNLNHDAMYWYRQDPGQGLRLIYYSQIVNDFQKGDIAEGYSVSREKKESFPLTVTSAQKNPTAFYLCASASGPYNEQFFGPGTRLTVL.

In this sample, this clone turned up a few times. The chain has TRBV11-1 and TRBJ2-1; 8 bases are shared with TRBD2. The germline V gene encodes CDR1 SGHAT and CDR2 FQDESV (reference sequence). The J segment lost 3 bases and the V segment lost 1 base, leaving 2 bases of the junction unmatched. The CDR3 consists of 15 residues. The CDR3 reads CASSLDSGNYNEQFF. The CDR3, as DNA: TGTGCCAGCAGCTTAGATAGCGGGAACTACAATGAGCAGTTCTTC.

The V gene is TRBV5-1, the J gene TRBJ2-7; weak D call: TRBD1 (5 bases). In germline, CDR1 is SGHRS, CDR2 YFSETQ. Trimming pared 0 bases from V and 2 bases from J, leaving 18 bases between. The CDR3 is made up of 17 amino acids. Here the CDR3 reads CASSLGVRQQGTYEQYF. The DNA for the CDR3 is TGCGCCAGCAGCTTGGGGGTTCGCCAGCAGGGAACCTACGAGCAGTACTTC.

This chain's CDR3 is CATTDSYEQYF. The CDR3 DNA is TGTGCCACCACAGATTCCTACGAGCAGTACTTC. The chain recombines TRBV6-1 with TRBJ2-5; D is ambiguous. Near its end, the DNA agrees better with TRBJ2-7, so the J call may be wrong. Germline V CDR1 and CDR2: MNHNS, SASEGT. There are 11 residues in the CDR3.

The CDR3, as DNA: TGTGCCAGCAGTGTTCTAGCGGGGGGAGACTCCTACGAGCAGTACTTC. It specifies CASSVLAGGDSYEQYF. V gene TRBV2 combines with J gene TRBJ2-7; 11 positions match TRBD2. Germline V gives CDR1 SNHLY, CDR2 FYNNEI. V dropped 4 bases and J dropped 0; count of bases not matched to a gene: 5. The CDR3 runs to 16 residues.

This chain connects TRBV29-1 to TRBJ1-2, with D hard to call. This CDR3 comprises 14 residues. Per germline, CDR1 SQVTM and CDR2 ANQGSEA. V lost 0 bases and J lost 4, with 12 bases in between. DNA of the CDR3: TGCAGCGTTGAAGATCCACCTTTGGCCTATGGCTACACCTTC. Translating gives CSVEDPPLAYGYTF.

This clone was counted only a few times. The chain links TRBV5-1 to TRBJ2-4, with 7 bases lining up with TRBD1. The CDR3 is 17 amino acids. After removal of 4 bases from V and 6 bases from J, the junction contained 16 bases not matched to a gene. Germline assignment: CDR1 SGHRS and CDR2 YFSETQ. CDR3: CASSLNSMTGLGNIQYF. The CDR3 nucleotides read TGCGCCAGCAGCCTCAACAGTATGACAGGGTTGGGAAACATTCAGTACTTC.

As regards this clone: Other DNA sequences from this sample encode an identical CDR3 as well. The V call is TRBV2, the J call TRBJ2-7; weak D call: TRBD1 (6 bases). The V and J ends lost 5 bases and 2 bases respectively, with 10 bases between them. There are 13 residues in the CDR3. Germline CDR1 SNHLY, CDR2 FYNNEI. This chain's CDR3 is CASSRQEPYEQYF. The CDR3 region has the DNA TGTGCCAGCAGTCGACAGGAACCCTACGAGCAGTACTTC.

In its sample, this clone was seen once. The CDR3 is CASSMASGGYNEQFF. Here the CDR3 DNA reads TGTGCCAGTAGTATGGCTAGCGGGGGGTACAATGAGCAGTTCTTC. The genes are TRBV19 and TRBJ2-1; 11 bases fit TRBD2. In germline, CDR1 is LNHDA, CDR2 SQIVND (reference sequence). The junction had 2 bases not matched to a gene; V was cut back by 3 bases and J by 4 bases. The CDR3 extends over 15 amino acids.

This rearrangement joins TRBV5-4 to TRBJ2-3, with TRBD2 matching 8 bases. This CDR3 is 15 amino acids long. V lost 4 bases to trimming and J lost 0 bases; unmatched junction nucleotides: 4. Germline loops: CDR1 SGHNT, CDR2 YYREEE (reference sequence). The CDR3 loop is CASSTLAGSTDTQYF. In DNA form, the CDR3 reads TGTGCCAGCAGCACCTTAGCGGGGAGCACAGATACGCAGTATTTT.

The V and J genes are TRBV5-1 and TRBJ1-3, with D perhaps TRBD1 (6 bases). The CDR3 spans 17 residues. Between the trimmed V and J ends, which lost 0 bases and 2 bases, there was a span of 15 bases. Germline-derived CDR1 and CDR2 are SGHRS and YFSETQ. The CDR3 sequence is CASSLAGTGNTGNTIYF. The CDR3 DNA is TGCGCCAGCAGCTTGGCCGGCACAGGGAACACTGGAAACACCATATATTTT.

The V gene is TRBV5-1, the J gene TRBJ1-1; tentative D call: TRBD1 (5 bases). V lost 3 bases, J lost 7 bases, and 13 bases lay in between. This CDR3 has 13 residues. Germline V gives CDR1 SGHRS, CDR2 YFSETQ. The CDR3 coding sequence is TGCGCCAGCAGCTCGGGGGGGTTTGGTGAAGCTTTCTTT. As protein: CASSSGGFGEAFF.

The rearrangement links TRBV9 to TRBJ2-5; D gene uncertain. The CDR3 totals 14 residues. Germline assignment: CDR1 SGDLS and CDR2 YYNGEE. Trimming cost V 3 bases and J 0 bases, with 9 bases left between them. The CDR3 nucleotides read TGTGCCAGCAGCGCCTCCCCTAACCAAGAGACCCAGTACTTC. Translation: CASSASPNQETQYF. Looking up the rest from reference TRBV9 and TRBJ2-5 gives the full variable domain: DSGVTQTPKHLITATGQRVTLRCSPRSGDLSVYWYQQSLDQGLQFLIQYYNGEERAKGNILERFSAQQFPDLHSELNLSSLELGDSALYFCASSASPNQETQYFGPGTRLLVL.

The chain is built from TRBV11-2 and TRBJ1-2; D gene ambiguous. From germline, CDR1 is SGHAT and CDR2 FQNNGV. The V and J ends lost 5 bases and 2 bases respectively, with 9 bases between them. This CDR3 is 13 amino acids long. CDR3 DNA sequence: TGTGCCAGCAGCCAGGTTACCAACTATGGCTACACCTTC. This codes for CASSQVTNYGYTF. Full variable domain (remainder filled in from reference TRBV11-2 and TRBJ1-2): EAGVAQSPRYKIIEKRQSVAFWCNPISGHATLYWYQQILGQGPKLLIQFQNNGVVDDSQLPKDRFSAERLKGVDSTLKIQPAKLEDSAVYLCASSQVTNYGYTFGSGTRLTVV.

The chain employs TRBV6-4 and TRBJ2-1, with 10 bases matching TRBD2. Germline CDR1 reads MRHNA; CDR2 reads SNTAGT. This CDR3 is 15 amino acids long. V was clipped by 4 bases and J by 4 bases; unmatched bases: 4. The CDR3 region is CASSASGGVYNEQFF. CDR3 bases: TGTGCCAGCAGTGCCAGCGGGGGGGTTTACAATGAGCAGTTCTTC.

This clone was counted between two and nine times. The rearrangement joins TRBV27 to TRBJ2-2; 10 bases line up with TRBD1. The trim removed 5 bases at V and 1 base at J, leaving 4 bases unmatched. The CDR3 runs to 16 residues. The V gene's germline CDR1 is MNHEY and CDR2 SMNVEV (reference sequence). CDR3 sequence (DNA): TGTGCCAGCAGTCTCGACAGGGGGCTGAACACCGGGGAGCTGTTTTTT. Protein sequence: CASSLDRGLNTGELFF.